The clone carrying this T cell receptor beta chain appeared once. In the original processing: Reference gene primer amplification gave estimated nucleated cell counts. Sequenced by immunoSEQ multiplex PCR; TCRdb stores in-frame clones only, minus some. V and J calls and clone size are copied from that table; D and trimming were computed from the DNA. The sample holds roughly 180,000 clones, roughly 80% seen once. The CDR3 loop spans 15 amino acids. Germline CDR1 reads LGHDT; CDR2 reads YNNKEL (reference sequence). Losses at the gene ends were 1 base for V and 2 bases for J; bases not matched to a gene: 1. These data come from a study of blood T cell repertoires in COVID-19.

Sequenced sample: peripheral blood. The chain uses TRBV3-1 (or the pseudogene TRBV3-2) and TRBJ2-7; 11 bases align to TRBD2. The source is a man aged 55 to 69 with active or convalescent COVID-19. The CDR3, as DNA: TGTGCCAGCAGCCAAGTAGCGGGAGGGACCTACGAGCAGTACTTC. Protein product: CASSQVAGGTYEQYF.